This T cell receptor (beta chain) stems from a study of blood T cell repertoires in COVID-19. The CDR3 totals 15 residues. Trimming cost V 6 bases and J 1 base; bases outside gene matches: 5. Germline V CDR1 and CDR2: SNHLY, FYNNEI. Using immunoSEQ multiplex PCR, the repertoire was profiled, and TCRdb retains in-frame clones only, with some absent. This table has approximately 190,000 clones, 84% appearing once. The receptor was isolated from a man aged 25 to 45 with active or convalescent COVID-19. The rearrangement uses TRBV2 and TRBJ1-1; 10 positions agree with TRBD1. The sequencing sample was made of peripheral blood. For the CDR3, the DNA is TGTGCCAGCAGGGCAAGGACAGGGGGGAACACTGAAGCTTTCTTT. It specifies CASRARTGGNTEAFF.